This is a list of T cell receptor beta chains from one sample in a study of T cells in Graves' hyperthyroidism and ophthalmopathy. Each CDR3 protein is one row after TCRdb ran MiXCR on the multiplex PCR reads. This table has roughly 660,000 distinct CDR3 sequences, roughly 17% appearing once. The sequenced sample consisted of blood. All receptors come from a man aged 50-59 years with Graves' hyperthyroidism. Each CDR3 is given with its conserved first and last residue. D genes are given only for firm matches. Clone size is given for some rows only: seen once, a few or many times, or a class if the clone is expanded.

>15|TRBJ2-7|TRBV20-1|few|.
CSARFRSASSYEQYF
TGCAGTGCTCGTTTCAGGTCCGCAAGCTCCTACGAGCAGTACTTC
>13|TRBJ2-3|TRBV12-3/TRBV12-4|many|TRBD2
CASSLEGRGTQYF
TGTGCCAGCAGTTTAGAGGGGAGGGGTACGCAGTATTTT
>15|TRBJ2-1|TRBV14|few|TRBD2
CASSQDVAGWNEQFF
TGTGCCAGCAGCCAAGATGTAGCGGGTTGGAATGAGCAGTTCTTC
>14|TRBJ1-4|TRBV20-1|few|.
CSVPDWGPNEKLFF
TGCAGTGTCCCGGATTGGGGGCCTAATGAAAAACTGTTTTTT
>15|TRBJ2-1|TRBV30|many|TRBD2
CAWTIGEGSYNEQFF
TGTGCCTGGACTATTGGGGAGGGCTCCTACAATGAGCAGTTCTTC
>12|TRBJ2-2|TRBV28|many|.
CASSIWTGELFF
TGTGCCAGCAGTATTTGGACCGGGGAGCTGTTTTTT
>16|TRBJ2-3|TRBV28|many|TRBD1
CASSLAGTGGSDTQYF
TGTGCCAGCAGTTTGGCTGGGACAGGGGGCTCAGATACGCAGTATTTT
>14|TRBJ2-3|TRBV5-1|few|.
CASSLVDGGDTQYF
TGCGCCAGCAGCTTGGTGGACGGTGGAGATACGCAGTATTTT
>13|TRBJ2-1|TRBV10-1|once|.
CSKTDTSYNEQFF
TGCTCAAAGACTGATACCTCCTACAATGAGCAGTTCTTC
>15|TRBJ1-1|TRBV28|many|.
CASSFGWVVNTEAFF
TGTGCCAGCAGTTTTGGTTGGGTGGTGAACACTGAAGCTTTCTTT
>16|TRBJ1-5|TRBV4-1|.|.
CASSQAGRNSNQPQHF
TGCGCCAGCAGCCAAGCAGGACGGAATAGCAATCAGCCCCAGCATTTT
>16|TRBJ2-1|TRBV28|many|TRBD2
CASSLPTSGISNEQFF
TGTGCCAGCAGTTTACCGACTAGCGGGATTTCCAATGAGCAGTTCTTC
>12|TRBJ2-7|TRBV5-5|many|.
CASRGSSYEQYF
TGTGCCAGCAGGGGGAGTTCCTACGAGCAGTACTTC
>16|TRBJ2-7|TRBV27|many|TRBD1
CASSPQSPGGSYEQYF
TGTGCCAGCAGTCCACAATCCCCAGGGGGTTCTTACGAGCAGTACTTC
>14|TRBJ1-5|TRBV2|few|.
CASSLDRRQGPQHF
TGTGCCAGCAGCCTTGACAGGCGTCAAGGGCCCCAGCATTTT
>14|TRBJ1-2|TRBV30|.|.
CAWIGTAVERGYTF
TGTGCCTGGATCGGGACCGCCGTTGAGCGGGGCTACACCTTC
>16|TRBJ2-3|TRBV24-1|many|TRBD1
CATSGGQGFNTDTQYF
TGTGCCACCAGTGGCGGACAGGGTTTCAACACAGATACGCAGTATTTT
>17|TRBJ2-3|TRBV28|many|TRBD2
CASSLGLAGVGTDTQYF
TGTGCCAGCAGTCTCGGACTAGCGGGCGTTGGCACAGATACGCAGTATTTT
>12|TRBJ2-7|TRBV2|many|.
CASRETQYEQYF
TGTGCCAGCAGGGAAACACAATACGAGCAGTACTTC
>16|TRBJ1-1|TRBV19|once|TRBD1
CASSGARDRVYDEAFF
TGTGCCAGTAGTGGCGCCCGGGACAGGGTTTACGATGAAGCTTTCTTT
>16|TRBJ2-7|TRBV4-1|many|TRBD2
CASSRTQRESGYEQYF
TGCGCCAGCAGCCGGACGCAGCGGGAGAGTGGCTACGAGCAGTACTTC
>16|TRBJ2-7|TRBV18|many|TRBD1
CASSPLDRGPSYEQYF
TGTGCCAGCTCACCGCTCGACAGGGGTCCCTCCTACGAGCAGTACTTC